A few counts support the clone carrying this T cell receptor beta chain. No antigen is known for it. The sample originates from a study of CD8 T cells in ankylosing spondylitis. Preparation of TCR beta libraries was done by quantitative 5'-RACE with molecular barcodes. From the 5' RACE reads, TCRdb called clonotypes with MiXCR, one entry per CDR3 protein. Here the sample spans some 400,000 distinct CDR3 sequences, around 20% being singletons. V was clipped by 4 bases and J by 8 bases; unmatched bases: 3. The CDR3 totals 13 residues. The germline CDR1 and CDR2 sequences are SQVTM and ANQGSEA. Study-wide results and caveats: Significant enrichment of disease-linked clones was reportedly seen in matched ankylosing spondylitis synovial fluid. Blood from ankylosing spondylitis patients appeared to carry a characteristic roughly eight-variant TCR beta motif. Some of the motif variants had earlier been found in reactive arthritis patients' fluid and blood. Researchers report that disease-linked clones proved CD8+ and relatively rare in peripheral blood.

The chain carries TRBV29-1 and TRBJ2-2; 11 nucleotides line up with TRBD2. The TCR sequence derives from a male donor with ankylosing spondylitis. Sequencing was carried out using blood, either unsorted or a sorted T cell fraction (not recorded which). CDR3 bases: TGCAGCGTTGGTACTAGCGGGAGTGGGGAGCTGTTTTTT. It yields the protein CSVGTSGSGELFF.